Shown below are 16 T cell receptor beta chains from a single sample sequenced in a study of T cell repertoires in cytomegalovirus infection. TCRdb reanalysed the reads using MiXCR and keeps one entry per CDR3 protein. Among 500,000 to 600,000 distinct CDR3 sequences listed, approximately 15% were seen once. Sequenced material: CD8+ T cells from PBMCs. These receptors originate from a human donor in good health (CMV status not recorded). Some clones in this sample may be carry-over from other donors' samples.

In the case of this clonotype: This clone may be a read error of a much larger clone one base away. The genes are TRBV12-3 or TRBV12-4 and TRBJ2-5; no clear D. V lost 5 bases and J lost 0, with 10 bases in between. The CDR3 covers 14 residues. The CDR3 loop is CASSPRRDQETQYF. The CDR3, as DNA: TGTGCCAGCAGTCCTCGTCGGGACCAAGAGACCCAGTACTTC.

This clonotype was found many times. V and J are TRBV7-6 and TRBJ2-1; possibly TRBD2 for D (5 bases). The CDR3 consists of 13 residues. Per germline, CDR1 SGHVS and CDR2 FNYEAQ. With 5 bases removed from V and 7 bases from J, the gap between germline ends came to 12 bases. The CDR3: CASSANPGNEQFF. In DNA form, the CDR3 reads TGTGCCAGCAGCGCCAACCCGGGGAATGAGCAGTTCTTC.

The rearrangement joins TRBV5-1 to TRBJ1-1; 8 bases fit TRBD1. The CDR3 sequence is 14 residues long. V lost 3 bases to trimming and J lost 8 bases; unmatched junction nucleotides: 9. CDR1 and CDR2 from the germline V gene are SGHRS and YFSETQ. The CDR3 DNA sequence: TGCGCCAGCAGCTCGGGGGCAGGGGGCCAGGAAGCTTTCTTT. It yields the protein CASSSGAGGQEAFF.

This clonotype was counted at least ten times. This chain connects TRBV27 to TRBJ2-7, with D possibly called TRBD1 or TRBD2 (5 bases each). Trimming cost V 4 bases and J 2 bases, with 15 bases left between them. CDR3 length equals 15 residues. Germline V gene data show CDR1 as MNHEY and CDR2 as SMNVEV (reference sequence). CDR3 nucleotide sequence: TGTGCCAGCAGTTCCGGGACGGACCTCACCTACGAGCAGTACTTC. Translating gives CASSSGTDLTYEQYF.

In its sample, this clonotype was seen a few times. The rearrangement joins TRBV5-1 to TRBJ2-7; TRBD1 might be the D (6 bases). This CDR3 spans 11 amino acids. Trimming removed 3 bases from V and 8 bases from J, with 9 bases in between. Per the germline V gene, CDR1 is SGHRS and CDR2 is YFSETQ. CDR3 in DNA: TGCGCCAGCAGCTCAGGGGAGCAGCAGTACTTC. It encodes CASSSGEQQYF.

This clonotype occurred a few times. The J gene is TRBJ2-6, the V gene TRBV7-3; D remains unclear. The CDR3 totals 15 residues. Trimming pared 0 bases from V and 1 base from J, leaving 4 bases between. CDR1 and CDR2 (germline): SGHTA, FQGTGA. The CDR3 bases are TGTGCCAGCAGCTTAACCCAGTCTGGGGCCAACGTCCTGACTTTC. Translated: CASSLTQSGANVLTF.

This clonotype was seen a handful of times. This rearrangement joins TRBV9 to TRBJ1-4; no definite D call. Germline V gene sequence: CDR1 SGDLS, CDR2 YYNGEE. The CDR3 sequence is 15 residues long. V lost 4 bases and J lost 1, with 11 bases in between. CDR3: CASSSHGQTNEKLFF. CDR3 in DNA: TGTGCCAGCAGCTCTCACGGCCAAACTAATGAAAAACTGTTTTTT.

This clonotype was counted only a few times. The chain carries TRBV2 and TRBJ2-7, with D perhaps TRBD2 (5 bases). V shed 3 bases and J shed 0 bases, with 12 bases lying between them. Per the germline V gene, CDR1 is SNHLY and CDR2 is FYNNEI. The CDR3 covers 15 residues. CDR3 sequence reads: CASSEGATSSYEQYF. For the CDR3, the DNA is TGTGCCAGCAGTGAGGGAGCAACGAGCTCCTACGAGCAGTACTTC. Variable domain in full (rest from reference TRBV2 and TRBJ2-7): EPEVTQTPSHQVTQMGQEVILRCVPISNHLYFYWYRQILGQKVEFLVSFYNNEISEKSEIFDDQFSVERPDGSNFTLKIRSTKLEDSAMYFCASSEGATSSYEQYFGPGTRLTVT.

This clonotype was seen at least ten times. V is TRBV15 and J is TRBJ2-1, with D possibly being TRBD1 or TRBD2 (6 bases each). V was cut by 4 bases and J by 4 bases, with 26 bases left in between. This CDR3 is built from 19 residues. In germline, CDR1 is LNHNV, CDR2 YYDKDF (reference sequence). The CDR3 DNA reads as TGTGCCACCAGCACCCCAAGGGGGGCGGAACGCAGCATTTACAATGAGCAGTTCTTC. As protein: CATSTPRGAERSIYNEQFF.

A word on this clonotype: This sequence may be a read error, since a much larger clone differs from it by one base. The chain employs TRBV28 and TRBJ2-7; TRBD1 or TRBD2 may be the D gene (6 bases each). From germline, CDR1 is MDHEN and CDR2 SYDVKM. The CDR3 extends over 15 amino acids. Trimming left V 11 bases short and J 0 bases short, with 20 bases between. The CDR3, as DNA: TGTGCCGGGGCGAAAGGACGGGGGCGCTCCTACGAGCAGTACTTC. This sequence encodes CAGAKGRGRSYEQYF.

This clonotype was observed at least ten times. V gene TRBV2 combines with J gene TRBJ1-1, with no clear D. The CDR3 extends over 10 amino acids. Per the germline V gene, CDR1 is SNHLY and CDR2 is FYNNEI. Trimming cost V 6 bases and J 5 bases, with 4 bases left between them. The CDR3 here is CASRGTEAFF. CDR3 nucleotides: TGTGCCAGCAGAGGGACTGAAGCTTTCTTT. Variable domain in full (rest from reference TRBV2 and TRBJ1-1): EPEVTQTPSHQVTQMGQEVILRCVPISNHLYFYWYRQILGQKVEFLVSFYNNEISEKSEIFDDQFSVERPDGSNFTLKIRSTKLEDSAMYFCASRGTEAFFGQGTRLTVV.

The chain links TRBV27 to TRBJ2-7; the match to TRBD1 covers 9 bases. The germline V gene has CDR1 MNHEY and CDR2 SMNVEV (reference sequence). The CDR3 runs 14 residues. V trimming: 5 bases; J trimming: 4 bases; junction bases outside the gene matches: 6. The CDR3 sequence is CASSVAGTGYEQYF. DNA for the CDR3: TGTGCCAGCAGTGTTGCCGGGACAGGGTACGAGCAGTACTTC.

The rearrangement links TRBV6-4 to TRBJ1-5; unclear D gene. The germline V gene encodes CDR1 MRHNA and CDR2 SNTAGT. Deletions cut 4 bases from V and 0 bases from J, with 10 bases between. The CDR3 has 15 residues. CDR3 coding DNA: TGTGCCAGCAGTGCTCAGCAATATAGCAATCAGCCCCAGCATTTT. It encodes CASSAQQYSNQPQHF.

This clonotype was seen ten or more times. The chain recombines TRBV7-3 with TRBJ2-3, with 7 bases identical to TRBD2. Looked up from germline, CDR1 is SGHTA and CDR2 is FQGTGA. Unmatched junction bases numbered 17, after V lost 5 bases and J lost 3 bases. The length of the CDR3 is 18 residues. CDR3 nucleotides: TGTGCCAGCAGCCCCGAAGGCGGGGGTGGGGAAAATACAGATACGCAGTATTTT. Its protein product is CASSPEGGGGENTDTQYF.

The chain carries TRBV5-1 and TRBJ1-5; D perhaps matches TRBD1 (5 bases). Per germline, CDR1 SGHRS and CDR2 YFSETQ. The CDR3 totals 17 residues. The germline V and J ends were trimmed by 6 bases and 3 bases, with 22 bases remaining between them. In DNA form, the CDR3 reads TGCGCCAGCAAGGTCCCGCGACAGCCCCGGGACAATCAGCCCCAGCATTTT. Translation: CASKVPRQPRDNQPQHF.

CDR3 sequence (DNA): TGCGCCAGCAGCCAGAGGGTAGAGATTGAGCAGTTCTTC. It codes for CASSQRVEIEQFF. V gene TRBV4-1 combines with J gene TRBJ2-1; D is possibly TRBD2 (5 bases). The germline gives CDR1 MGHRA, CDR2 YSYEKL. Trimming cost V 3 bases and J 9 bases, with 12 bases left between them. The CDR3 runs to 13 residues.